Listed below are T cell receptor beta chains from one sample, sequenced in a study of post-analysis software for immune sequencing data. MiXCR was run by TCRdb on the PCR reads, yielding one entry per CDR3 protein. The data hold some 370,000 distinct CDR3 sequences, with about a third observed a single time. Sequencing input: blood. The receptors here all came from a girl aged 10-17 years with multiple sclerosis. Both conserved end residues are part of each CDR3. Fields, in order: clone size, J gene, V gene, D gene, CDR3 protein, CDR3 DNA. A D gene is named only where the DNA matches it firmly. Clone size is not always given. Where it is, it says once, few, many or a class for expanded clones.

NA | TRBJ2-3 | TRBV2 | NA | CAREGVGTDTQYF | TGTGCCAGGGAGGGTGTAGGCACAGATACGCAGTATTTT
NA | TRBJ2-3 | TRBV7-9 | TRBD1 | CASSLRQGARTDTQYF | TGTGCCAGCAGCTTAAGACAGGGGGCGCGCACAGATACGCAGTATTTT
few | TRBJ2-5 | TRBV5-1 | NA | CASSSNVGGETQYF | TGCGCCAGCAGCTCGAATGTGGGGGGAGAGACCCAGTACTTC
NA | TRBJ2-7 | TRBV20-1 | TRBD1 | CSAPGTGAYEQYF | TGCAGTGCTCCCGGGACAGGTGCCTACGAGCAGTACTTC
NA | TRBJ2-7 | TRBV6-6 | NA | CASSYSEPTSYEQYF | TGTGCCAGCAGTTACTCTGAACCGACGTCCTACGAGCAGTACTTC
NA | TRBJ2-1 | TRBV7-2 | TRBD1 | CASSKLTGGNDEQFF | TGTGCCAGCAGTAAACTGACAGGGGGTAACGATGAGCAGTTCTTC
NA | TRBJ2-1 | TRBV20-1 | NA | CSARDRRNNEQFF | TGCAGTGCTAGAGATCGACGGAACAATGAGCAGTTCTTC
NA | TRBJ2-6 | TRBV7-3 | NA | CASSQRGGASGANVLTF | TGTGCCAGCAGCCAACGTGGCGGGGCCTCTGGGGCCAACGTCCTGACTTTC
few | TRBJ2-6 | TRBV18 | NA | CASSPGRGGSGANVLTF | TGTGCCAGCTCACCAGGCAGGGGTGGATCTGGGGCCAACGTCCTGACTTTC
NA | TRBJ2-7 | TRBV20-1 | NA | CSAREERPPYEQYF | TGCAGTGCTAGAGAGGAGCGGCCTCCCTACGAGCAGTACTTC
NA | TRBJ1-1 | TRBV5-1 | NA | CASSLAEGLNTEAFF | TGCGCCAGCAGCTTGGCTGAGGGGTTGAACACTGAAGCTTTCTTT
NA | TRBJ2-2 | TRBV9 | TRBD1 | CASRGDRHTGELFF | TGTGCCAGCAGGGGGGACAGACACACCGGGGAGCTGTTTTTT
NA | TRBJ2-3 | TRBV7-8 | TRBD2 | CASSTRTSGGHPTDTQYF | TGTGCCAGCAGCACTAGGACTAGCGGGGGGCACCCCACAGATACGCAGTATTTT
NA | TRBJ2-7 | TRBV10-2 | TRBD1 | CASSKLWTGGKNPSSYEQYF | TGCGCCAGCAGTAAACTCTGGACAGGGGGGAAGAACCCGAGCTCCTACGAGCAGTACTTC
many | TRBJ2-7 | TRBV9 | TRBD2 | CASSPRSSGGPQYEQYF | TGTGCCAGCAGCCCGAGATCTAGCGGGGGCCCTCAGTACGAGCAGTACTTC
few | TRBJ2-7 | TRBV27 | NA | CASSFGRVSNEQYF | TGTGCCAGCAGTTTCGGCAGGGTATCGAACGAGCAGTACTTC
once | TRBJ1-4 | TRBV18 | TRBD1 | CASSPSGQGHEKLFF | TGTGCCAGCTCACCCTCGGGACAGGGACACGAAAAACTGTTTTTT